This T cell receptor (beta chain) was sequenced in a study of T cell repertoires in cytomegalovirus infection. In the study overall: CMV infection plus the matching HLA type was flagged by public TCR beta signatures.

A single record per CDR3 protein comes from TCRdb applying MiXCR to the reads. Of around 130,000 distinct CDR3 sequences in the sample, 20% to 30% were seen once. Findings of the study overall: The cumulative frequency of public TCR beta families identified carriers of CMV plus the relevant HLA. Predominance within the ex vivo response was attributable to HLA-C-restricted CMV-specific TCR beta clonotypes.

With regard to this clonotype: What it recognizes is unknown.

Germline V lookup: CDR1 MNHNY, CDR2 SVGAGI (reference sequence). V lost 5 bases and J lost 13; bases outside the gene matches: 7. The CDR3 totals 12 residues. The specimen sequenced was PBMCs, sequenced either directly or after in vitro stimulation (not recorded which). V is TRBV6-6 and J is TRBJ1-5; 8 bases match TRBD1. This receptor was identified in a human donor in good health (CMV status not recorded). Some clones in this sample may be carry-over from other donors' samples. This CDR3 reads CASSEVGTGQHF. The DNA of the CDR3 is TGTGCCAGCAGTGAGGTCGGGACAGGTCAGCATTTT.